This record concerns one T cell receptor (beta chain) sequence. Its specificity is unknown. The data were taken from a study of T cell responses to AZD1222 COVID-19 vaccine. The study's findings and limits: After the peak T cell response, and only then, were repertoires sampled.

Data came from immunoSEQ multiplex PCR; TCRdb stores just in-frame clones and leaves some out. The sample includes around 110,000 clones, about nine tenths seen only once; the top ten take about 9.1%. Trimming took 6 bases from V and 7 from J, leaving 19 bases between them. This CDR3 has 15 amino acids. Germline loops: CDR1 LNHDA, CDR2 SQIVND (reference sequence). This clonotype was obtained from an adult who received the AZD1222 COVID-19 vaccine. The chain employs TRBV19 and TRBJ2-1; TRBD2 is a possible D gene (6 bases). Source: peripheral blood, taken 28 days after the second AZD1222 dose. As DNA, the CDR3 is TGTGCCAGTAGCGAAGCAGACCTCGGGGGAAATGAGCAGTTCTTC. It is translated as CASSEADLGGNEQFF.